Following are 11 T cell receptor beta chains from one sample sequenced in a study of OX40 agonist ivuxolimab in advanced cancers. Generated by immunoSEQ multiplex PCR, the TCRdb table keeps only in-frame clones and is missing some. The repertoire consists of 65,000 to 80,000 clones, with 80% to 90% occurring once and the leading ten covering approximately 0.25%. This material consisted of CD4+ or CD8+ T cells sorted from blood, taken in a trial of the OX40 agonist ivuxolimab. Source of these receptors: an adult with an advanced solid tumor such as melanoma, head and neck, liver or kidney cancer.

The chain has TRBV6-4 and TRBJ2-7, with D unclear. In germline, CDR1 is MRHNA, CDR2 SNTAGT. Trimming removed 4 bases at V and 5 bases at J, with 15 bases between. The CDR3 runs to 14 residues. CDR3 coding DNA: TGTGCCAGCAGTGTACCCGGTTGGCCCCACGAGCAGTACTTC. Translation: CASSVPGWPHEQYF.

This chain uses TRBV9 with TRBJ1-3; D not resolved. Germline V lookup: CDR1 SGDLS, CDR2 YYNGEE. The length of the CDR3 is 17 residues. The V end lost 4 bases, the J end lost 0 bases, and 17 bases lay between the germline ends. The CDR3 DNA follows: TGTGCCAGCAGCCGGAGAACGACGGACGGCTCTGGAAACACCATATATTTT. Encoded protein: CASSRRTTDGSGNTIYF.

V is TRBV10-2 and J is TRBJ2-2, with a weak D call TRBD2 (5 bases). There are 16 residues in the CDR3. V was shortened by 4 bases and J by 2 bases, with 14 bases between the two germline ends. Per germline, CDR1 WSHSY and CDR2 SAAADI. CDR3 residues: CASSATGNPNTGELFF. CDR3 bases: TGCGCCAGCAGTGCTACCGGGAACCCAAACACCGGGGAGCTGTTTTTT.

V and J are TRBV4-1 and TRBJ2-2; D may be TRBD2 (6 bases). The CDR3 has 14 residues. The germline gives CDR1 MGHRA, CDR2 YSYEKL. V shed 2 bases and J shed 6 bases, with 10 bases lying between them. DNA of the CDR3: TGCGCCAGCAGCCAAAAGACTAGGTCCGGGGAGCTGTTTTTT. Its translation: CASSQKTRSGELFF.

The chain is built from TRBV6-5 and TRBJ1-3; no firm D call. With 11 bases removed from V and 0 bases from J, the gap between germline ends came to 14 bases. Germline loops: CDR1 MNHEY, CDR2 SVGAGI. The CDR3 contains 14 residues. The CDR3 nucleotides read TGTGCCGTCCGCCCGAGAGGCTCTGGAAACACCATATATTTT. Translated: CAVRPRGSGNTIYF.

This clone occurred once. The rearrangement links TRBV4-1 to TRBJ1-1; possibly TRBD1 for D (5 bases). CDR3 length: 17 residues. The V end was cut by 2 bases, the J end by 9 bases, with 25 bases between. Looked up from germline, CDR1 is MGHRA and CDR2 is YSYEKL. DNA for the CDR3: TGCGCCAGCAGCCAATCTCCGACAGATAAGGGCCGGCTACAAGCTTTCTTT. Translation: CASSQSPTDKGRLQAFF.

The chain recombines TRBV2 with TRBJ2-3; 8 bases match TRBD2. CDR3 size: 18 residues. The J segment lost 5 bases and the V segment lost 3 bases, leaving 16 bases of the junction unmatched. The germline V gene has CDR1 SNHLY and CDR2 FYNNEI. Here the CDR3 reads CASSESSSGRGSRDTQYF. The DNA for the CDR3 is TGTGCCAGCAGTGAGAGTTCGAGCGGGAGAGGGTCACGAGATACGCAGTATTTT.

J is TRBJ2-4 and V is TRBV11-3; D may correspond to TRBD1 or TRBD2 (5 bases each). V lost 4 bases to trimming and J lost 0 bases, with 19 bases between them. The germline V gene has CDR1 SGHNT and CDR2 YENEEA. The CDR3 is made up of 18 amino acids. CDR3 residues: CASSSQPGRRLAKNIQYF. The CDR3 DNA is TGTGCCAGCAGCTCGCAGCCGGGACGCCGACTAGCCAAAAACATTCAGTACTTC.

The rearrangement uses TRBV2 and TRBJ2-7; D is unclear. The germline gives CDR1 SNHLY, CDR2 FYNNEI. The CDR3 length is 13 residues. V was shortened by 7 bases and J by 2 bases, with 12 bases between the two germline ends. The DNA for the CDR3 is TGTGCCAGCAAGGTAGGACGAGCCTACGAGCAGTACTTC. Residues: CASKVGRAYEQYF.

The chain uses TRBV9 and TRBJ2-5; 8 nucleotides match TRBD2. The CDR3 sequence is 15 residues long. J lost 5 bases, V lost 0 bases, and 6 bases had no gene match. CDR1 SGDLS and CDR2 YYNGEE come from the germline V gene. In DNA form, the CDR3 reads TGTGCCAGCAGCGTAGCAGCGGGAGTAAGTGAGACCCAGTACTTC. This translates into CASSVAAGVSETQYF.

This clone was observed a few times. The rearrangement joins TRBV19 to TRBJ1-5; maybe TRBD1 (5 bases). V lost 6 bases and J lost 5, with 11 bases in between. Germline CDR1 and CDR2: LNHDA and SQIVND (reference sequence). The CDR3 is 13 amino acids. For the CDR3, the DNA is TGTGCCAGTAGCACCGCCAGGGATCAGCCCCAGCATTTT. Amino acid sequence: CASSTARDQPQHF.